The clone carrying this TCR beta chain was found many times. Its antigen is still unknown. V was shortened by 8 bases and J by 0 bases, with 13 bases between the two germline ends. The CDR3 length is 14 residues. Germline V gene data show CDR1 as ENHRY and CDR2 as SYGVKD. Each diagnosis was determined on the basis of clinical symptoms, serum thyroxine, TRAb, thyroid ultrasound and orbital computed tomography. The authors amplified TCR beta CDR3 regions, and they did so from RNA transcripts for repertoire sequencing. The library came from an HTBI-primed first-round RT-PCR and a second-round multiplex PCR. One entry per CDR3 protein results from TCRdb running MiXCR on the multiplex PCR reads. The sample holds over a million distinct CDR3 sequences; 35% to 40% are singletons and the top ten take 11%. The data were obtained in a study of Graves' ophthalmopathy and Graves' hyperthyroidism. Findings and caveats of the study: Most thyroid clonotypes expanded beyond 0.001 frequency were also found in blood.

The chain joins TRBV10-3 to TRBJ2-5, with TRBD1 as a possible D gene (5 bases). Sequencing was carried out using peripheral blood or thyroid tissue (not recorded which). The TCR was taken from an adult man with Graves' hyperthyroidism. This chain's CDR3 is CAILRTTDQETQYF. The CDR3 nucleotides are TGTGCCATCCTCAGGACAACAGACCAAGAGACCCAGTACTTC.